This T cell receptor (beta chain) was recovered during a study of cytomegalovirus exposure and HLA in healthy donors. Study-level findings and limits: Some V segments could not be told apart, so they were left out, TRBV6-2 and TRBV6-3 among them.

Comment on this clone: The antigen is undetermined.

CDR3 length: 13 amino acids. The V and J ends lost 1 base and 9 bases respectively, with 10 bases between them. The germline gives CDR1 PRHDT, CDR2 FYEKMQ (reference sequence). A multiplex PCR was run with 60 Vbeta primers and 13 Jbeta primers. TCRdb keeps only in-frame clones here, not all; method: immunoSEQ multiplex PCR. The table shows about 96,000 clones, with approximately 75% occurring only once. This chain uses TRBV13 with TRBJ1-5, with TRBD1 as a possible D gene (6 bases). Source material: PBMCs. The receptor was derived from a female donor in good health and CMV-seropositive. This CDR3 reads CASSLEDSPPQHF. The CDR3 DNA reads TGTGCCAGCAGCTTAGAGGACAGCCCGCCCCAGCATTTT.